This T cell receptor beta chain was sequenced in a study of blood T cell repertoires in COVID-19. Study overall: Acute and convalescent COVID-19 samples came from the United States, Italy and Spain. From T cells, B-cell-depleted T cells, or PBMCs came the material, which was cDNA or gDNA.

The germline CDR1 and CDR2 sequences are LNHDA and SQIVND (reference sequence). V dropped 3 bases and J dropped 8; count of bases not matched to a gene: 10. The CDR3 contains 16 residues. Per the study methods: Estimates of nucleated cell counts were drawn from the amplification of reference gene primers. Data came from immunoSEQ multiplex PCR; TCRdb stores just in-frame clones and leaves some out. That table is the source of V, J and clone size, and D and trimming were worked out from the DNA. The sample consists of about 150,000 clones, roughly 90% of them appearing once. This rearrangement joins TRBV19 to TRBJ1-2; TRBD1 matches 12 bases. This TCR was recovered from a man in his 60s with acute or convalescent COVID-19. The source material was peripheral blood. The DNA for the CDR3 is TGTGCCAGTAGTATGGGACAGGGGGCGCGGACGGACGGCTACACCTTC. Protein: CASSMGQGARTDGYTF. Full variable domain (rest looked up from reference TRBV19 and TRBJ1-2): DGGITQSPKYLFRKEGQNVTLSCEQNLNHDAMYWYRQDPGQGLRLIYYSQIVNDFQKGDIAEGYSVSREKKESFPLTVTSAQKNPTAFYLCASSMGQGARTDGYTFGSGTRLTVV.